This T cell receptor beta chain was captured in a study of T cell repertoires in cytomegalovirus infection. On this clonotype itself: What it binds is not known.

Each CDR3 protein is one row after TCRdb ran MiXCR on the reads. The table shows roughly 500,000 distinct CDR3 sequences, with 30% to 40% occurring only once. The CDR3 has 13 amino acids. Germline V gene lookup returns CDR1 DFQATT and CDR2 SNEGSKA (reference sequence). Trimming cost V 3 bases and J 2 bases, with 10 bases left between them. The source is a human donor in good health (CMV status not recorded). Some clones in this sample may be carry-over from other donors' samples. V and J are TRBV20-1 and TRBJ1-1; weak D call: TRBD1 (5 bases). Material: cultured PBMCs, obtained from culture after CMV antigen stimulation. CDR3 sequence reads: CSARRQRNTEAFF. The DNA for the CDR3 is TGCAGTGCTAGGCGACAGAGAAACACTGAAGCTTTCTTT.